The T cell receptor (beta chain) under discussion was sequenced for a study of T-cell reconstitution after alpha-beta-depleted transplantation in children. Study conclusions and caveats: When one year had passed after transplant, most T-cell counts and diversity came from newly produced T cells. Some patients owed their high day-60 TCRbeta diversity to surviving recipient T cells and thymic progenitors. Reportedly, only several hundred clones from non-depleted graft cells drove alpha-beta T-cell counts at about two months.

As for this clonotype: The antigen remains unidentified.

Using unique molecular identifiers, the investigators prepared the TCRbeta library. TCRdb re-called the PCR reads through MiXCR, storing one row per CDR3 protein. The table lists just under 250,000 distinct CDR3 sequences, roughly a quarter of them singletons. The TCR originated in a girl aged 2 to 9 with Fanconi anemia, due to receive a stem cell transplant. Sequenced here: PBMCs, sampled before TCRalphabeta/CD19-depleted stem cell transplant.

The DNA of the CDR3 is TGTGCCAGCAGTCCAGACCGGGGATCCTACGAGCAGTACTTC. Its translation: CASSPDRGSYEQYF. The chain is built from TRBV6-1 and TRBJ2-7, with D possibly being TRBD2 (5 bases). V gave up 5 bases and J gave up 1 base, with 12 bases separating them. Germline V gives CDR1 MNHNS, CDR2 SASEGT. The CDR3 runs to 14 residues.